The rows below give T cell receptor beta chains drawn from one sample of a study of breast tumors, draining lymph nodes, adjacent tissues. TCRdb processed the multiplex PCR reads anew with MiXCR; each CDR3 protein has one entry. This table has about 150,000 distinct CDR3 sequences, over 25% appearing once. The sample was axillary lymph node tissue. The source of these receptors is a female donor with breast cancer. Some clones in this sample may be carry-over from other donors' samples. Each CDR3 is given with its conserved first and last residue. A D gene is named only where the DNA matches it firmly. The size entry is marked missing in some rows and otherwise reads once, few, many or a size class.

size: many
J: TRBJ1-4
D: NA
V: TRBV7-8
DNA: TGTGCCAGCAGCTACCGGGACGGAAGAAAAAAACTGTTTTTT
CDR3: CASSYRDGRKKLFF

size: NA
J: TRBJ2-3
D: NA
V: TRBV7-2
DNA: TGTGCCAGCAGCTTAGCATCATTCCGGTGGGATACGCAGTATTTT
CDR3: CASSLASFRWDTQYF

size: NA
J: TRBJ1-1
D: TRBD1
V: TRBV6-4
DNA: TGTGCCAGCAGGAAGACCCAGGGGGGGAGTGAAGCTTTCTTT
CDR3: CASRKTQGGSEAFF

size: NA
J: TRBJ1-2
D: NA
V: TRBV2
DNA: TGTGCCAGCAATGTAGCGGGGGGCGGATATGGCTACACCTTC
CDR3: CASNVAGGGYGYTF

size: many
J: TRBJ1-4
D: NA
V: TRBV11-2
DNA: TGTGCCAGCAGGAAAGCGGATACAACTAATGAAAAACTGTTTTTT
CDR3: CASRKADTTNEKLFF

size: NA
J: TRBJ1-6
D: TRBD1
V: TRBV25-1
DNA: TGTGCCAGCAGTGCCGTGGACAGGGGAACCTATAATTCACCCCTCCACTTT
CDR3: CASSAVDRGTYNSPLHF

size: NA
J: TRBJ1-2
D: TRBD1
V: TRBV16
DNA: TGTGCCAGCAGCCAAGACAGGGCCTCTAACTATGGCTACACCTTC
CDR3: CASSQDRASNYGYTF

size: many
J: TRBJ2-3
D: NA
V: TRBV6-6
DNA: TGTGCCAGCAGCACGGACCCTCGTGGGAATACGCAGTATTTT
CDR3: CASSTDPRGNTQYF

size: many
J: TRBJ2-1
D: NA
V: TRBV5-1
DNA: TGCGCCAGCAGCCCGGACATATCCCCTAGACTGAGCTTC
CDR3: CASSPDISPRLSF

size: many
J: TRBJ2-6
D: NA
V: TRBV12-3/TRBV12-4
DNA: TGTGCCAGCAGTTTAGCGAACGGCCCCAACGTCCTGACTTTC
CDR3: CASSLANGPNVLTF

size: NA
J: TRBJ2-7
D: NA
V: TRBV7-9
DNA: TGTGCCAGCGGCTTCTATCCACACCTTTCCTACGGGCAGTACTTC
CDR3: CASGFYPHLSYGQYF

size: many
J: TRBJ1-3
D: TRBD1
V: TRBV5-1
DNA: TGCGCCAGCAGCCCCCAGGGGGCAAACACCATATATTTT
CDR3: CASSPQGANTIYF

size: NA
J: TRBJ1-1
D: NA
V: TRBV28
DNA: TGTGCCAGCACCCGGGGGGAGTCGGTAAACACTGAAGCTTTCTTT
CDR3: CASTRGESVNTEAFF

size: many
J: TRBJ2-2
D: TRBD1
V: TRBV11-2
DNA: TGTGCCAGCAGCTCGTACGGGACAGGGGGCACCGGGGAGCTGTTTTTT
CDR3: CASSSYGTGGTGELFF

size: many
J: TRBJ2-3
D: NA
V: TRBV11-2
DNA: TGTGCCAGCAGCGCGGGTCCGCTGGGGACAGATACGCAGTATTTT
CDR3: CASSAGPLGTDTQYF

size: many
J: TRBJ2-1
D: TRBD1
V: TRBV6-6
DNA: TGTGCCAGCAATACAGGGGGCTTATCCTACAATGAGCAGTTCTTC
CDR3: CASNTGGLSYNEQFF

size: many
J: TRBJ1-4
D: NA
V: TRBV4-1
DNA: TGCGCCAGCAGCCGGACAGTAGAAAAACTGTTTTTT
CDR3: CASSRTVEKLFF

size: NA
J: TRBJ2-3
D: TRBD1
V: TRBV24-1
DNA: TGTGCCACCAGTGGTTATGGGACAGGTGAAACAGATACGCAGTATTTT
CDR3: CATSGYGTGETDTQYF

size: many
J: TRBJ2-3
D: NA
V: TRBV7-2
DNA: TGTGCCAGCAGTTTTGTATGGACAGATACGCAGTATTTT
CDR3: CASSFVWTDTQYF

size: many
J: TRBJ2-4
D: TRBD1
V: TRBV5-6
DNA: TGTGCCAGCAGCTCGGGGACAGTTAGTCGAAACATTCAGTACTTC
CDR3: CASSSGTVSRNIQYF

size: many
J: TRBJ1-4
D: TRBD1
V: TRBV6-5
DNA: TGTGCCAGCAGTCAGGGACAGGGGTATGAAAAACTGTTTTTT
CDR3: CASSQGQGYEKLFF

size: NA
J: TRBJ2-1
D: TRBD2
V: TRBV10-1
DNA: TGCGCCAGCAGTGGCACGACCCCGGGGGGGCAGTTCTTC
CDR3: CASSGTTPGGQFF

size: NA
J: TRBJ2-5
D: TRBD1
V: TRBV19
DNA: TGTGCCAGTAGTCTTATGGACAGGGCGGAGACCCAGTACTTC
CDR3: CASSLMDRAETQYF

size: NA
J: TRBJ2-1
D: NA
V: TRBV19
DNA: TGTGCCAGACCCCTCCATTCCAATGAGCAGTTCTTC
CDR3: CARPLHSNEQFF

size: many
J: TRBJ1-6
D: NA
V: TRBV6-5
DNA: TGTGCCAGCAGCCGCGCTTCCAGGGGAAATTCACCCCTCCACTTT
CDR3: CASSRASRGNSPLHF

size: NA
J: TRBJ2-1
D: TRBD1
V: TRBV12-3/TRBV12-4
DNA: TGTGCCAGCAGACAGGGGGACGATGAGCAGTTCTTC
CDR3: CASRQGDDEQFF

size: many
J: TRBJ1-3
D: NA
V: TRBV6-6
DNA: TGTGCCAGCAGTCACTCTACAGGGTCTGGAAACACCATATATTTT
CDR3: CASSHSTGSGNTIYF

size: many
J: TRBJ2-3
D: TRBD1
V: TRBV11-2
DNA: TGTGCCAGCAGCCCGCCGGGACAGGGGATAGATACGCAGTATTTT
CDR3: CASSPPGQGIDTQYF

size: many
J: TRBJ2-7
D: NA
V: TRBV7-8
DNA: TGTGCCAGCAGCTCCCACCAGGGTATTGCCTACGAGCAGTACTTC
CDR3: CASSSHQGIAYEQYF

size: many
J: TRBJ1-2
D: NA
V: TRBV24-1
DNA: TGTGCCACCAGTGTAGAGGGCGACTATGGCTACACCTTC
CDR3: CATSVEGDYGYTF

size: many
J: TRBJ1-4
D: NA
V: TRBV20-1
DNA: TGCAGTGCTAGCCGGTCGGGGGGCTGGGAAAAACTGTTTTTT
CDR3: CSASRSGGWEKLFF

size: NA
J: TRBJ1-4
D: NA
V: TRBV7-8
DNA: TGTGCCAGCAGCTTGTATCAGGTTTCAGGGGATACTGAAAAACTGTTTTTT
CDR3: CASSLYQVSGDTEKLFF

size: many
J: TRBJ2-5
D: NA
V: TRBV10-2
DNA: TGCGCCAGCAGTGAGCCACAGGGCTTAGAGACCCAGTACTTC
CDR3: CASSEPQGLETQYF

size: many
J: TRBJ1-4
D: NA
V: TRBV15
DNA: TGTGCCACCAGTCCAGCGAAGGGTCTTTCAAGGACTAATGAAAAACTGTTTTTT
CDR3: CATSPAKGLSRTNEKLFF

size: NA
J: TRBJ2-7
D: TRBD2
V: TRBV7-2
DNA: TGTGCCAGCCTGCGGGGGGTCTGCTACGAGCAGTACTTC
CDR3: CASLRGVCYEQYF

size: many
J: TRBJ2-5
D: NA
V: TRBV2
DNA: TGTGCCAGCAGAGATTTCAGGGGGGGGCGGGGGGAGACCCAGTACTTC
CDR3: CASRDFRGGRGETQYF

size: many
J: TRBJ2-5
D: TRBD2
V: TRBV19
DNA: TGTGCCAGTAGTCCCGGGACTAGCGGGGGATTAAGAGGGAGCCAGTACTTC
CDR3: CASSPGTSGGLRGSQYF

size: many
J: TRBJ1-4
D: TRBD1
V: TRBV5-8
DNA: TGTGCCAGCAGCTCACAGGGGGCGGAGGAAAAACTGTTTTTT
CDR3: CASSSQGAEEKLFF

size: few
J: TRBJ2-1
D: TRBD2
V: TRBV9
DNA: TGTGCCAGCAGCGACTCTAGCGGGCCCGCGTATGCCTACAATGAGCAGTTCTTC
CDR3: CASSDSSGPAYAYNEQFF

size: many
J: TRBJ1-6
D: NA
V: TRBV6-2/TRBV6-3
DNA: TGTGCCAGCAGCCCCGGGGCAAGCTCCTATAATTCACCCCTCCACTTT
CDR3: CASSPGASSYNSPLHF

size: few
J: TRBJ2-4
D: NA
V: TRBV3-1
DNA: TGTGCCAGCAGCCAAGTTCTAGGGAAAAACATTCAGTACTTC
CDR3: CASSQVLGKNIQYF

size: many
J: TRBJ1-5
D: NA
V: TRBV19
DNA: TGTGCCAGTAGGGAGTCGGATACCTCAAATTATCAGCCCCAGCATTTT
CDR3: CASRESDTSNYQPQHF

size: many
J: TRBJ1-3
D: NA
V: TRBV7-8
DNA: TGTGCCAGCAGCTTAGCGCCGGGATTCGTCTCTGGAAACCCCATATATTTT
CDR3: CASSLAPGFVSGNPIYF

size: NA
J: TRBJ2-3
D: TRBD2
V: TRBV5-1
DNA: TGCGCCGGCAGCTTGGAGTCTAGCGGGGGATGGACAGATACGCAGTATTTC
CDR3: CAGSLESSGGWTDTQYF

size: many
J: TRBJ2-2
D: NA
V: TRBV6-5
DNA: TGTGCCAGCAGTTATGGGGGATCGAACACCGGGGAGCTGTTTTTT
CDR3: CASSYGGSNTGELFF

size: NA
J: TRBJ1-5
D: NA
V: TRBV28
DNA: TGTGCCAGCATCGGAGTCCTCAAGGGGCGTTATCAGCCCCAGCATTTT
CDR3: CASIGVLKGRYQPQHF

size: NA
J: TRBJ2-1
D: TRBD1
V: TRBV18
DNA: TGTGCCAGCTCACCAGGGACAGGGGGCTGCAATGAGCAGTTCTTC
CDR3: CASSPGTGGCNEQFF

size: NA
J: TRBJ2-1
D: NA
V: TRBV25-1
DNA: TGTGCTAGCCCGACCAGCGGGCTTAACAATGAGCAGTTCTTC
CDR3: CASPTSGLNNEQFF

size: many
J: TRBJ1-2
D: NA
V: TRBV6-6
DNA: TGTGCCAGCAGTCACTCGACTGGGGGGTATGGCTACACCTTC
CDR3: CASSHSTGGYGYTF

size: many
J: TRBJ2-3
D: NA
V: TRBV5-8
DNA: TGTGCCAGCAGCCGACAGGGCACAGATACGCAGTATTTT
CDR3: CASSRQGTDTQYF

size: many
J: TRBJ2-1
D: NA
V: TRBV7-6
DNA: TGTGCCAGCAGCTTAGCGGGGGGTGAGCAGTTCTTC
CDR3: CASSLAGGEQFF

size: many
J: TRBJ1-5
D: TRBD1
V: TRBV19
DNA: TGTGCCAGTACCCCCAACAGGGGGTATAGAGATCAGCCCCAGCATTTT
CDR3: CASTPNRGYRDQPQHF

size: NA
J: TRBJ1-2
D: NA
V: TRBV6-2/TRBV6-3
DNA: TGTGCCAGCGGGGAGGGCAGACCTAACTATGGCTACACCTTC
CDR3: CASGEGRPNYGYTF

size: NA
J: TRBJ2-5
D: TRBD2
V: TRBV7-9
DNA: TGTGCCAGCAGCTTATCTAGCGGGAGTGAGACCCAGTACTTC
CDR3: CASSLSSGSETQYF

size: many
J: TRBJ1-5
D: NA
V: TRBV6-2/TRBV6-3
DNA: TGTGCCAGCAGGATGGGGGGCCATCAGCCCCAGCATTTT
CDR3: CASRMGGHQPQHF

size: NA
J: TRBJ2-5
D: TRBD1
V: TRBV5-6
DNA: TGTGCCAGCAGCCAAGGACCGGCACAGGGGGAGACCCAGTACTTC
CDR3: CASSQGPAQGETQYF

size: NA
J: TRBJ2-7
D: TRBD1
V: TRBV6-5
DNA: TGTGCCAGCAGTCACGACAGGGGATCCTACGAGCAGTACTTC
CDR3: CASSHDRGSYEQYF

size: many
J: TRBJ2-5
D: NA
V: TRBV4-1
DNA: TGCGCCAGCAGCCAAAACCCTAGGAAAGAGACCCAGTACTTC
CDR3: CASSQNPRKETQYF

size: many
J: TRBJ1-2
D: NA
V: TRBV18
DNA: TGTGCCAGCTCACCAGAACAGACTGTTAACTATGGCTACACCTTC
CDR3: CASSPEQTVNYGYTF